What follows are 22 T cell receptor beta chains derived from one specimen sequenced in a study of PD-1 blockade in classical Hodgkin lymphoma. With no exception, relapse followed autologous stem cell transplantation in all patients, and brentuximab vedotin exposure varied. Sequencing was performed with immunoSEQ multiplex PCR; in TCRdb, only in-frame clones are kept and a portion is missing. Found here are more than 45,000 clones, more than 85% of them singletons; the top ten hold over 9.5%. The sequencing used peripheral blood mononuclear cells (PBMCs), collected before the second cycle of nivolumab. These receptors were taken from a human donor with classical Hodgkin lymphoma.

The rearrangement joins TRBV11-2 to TRBJ1-2; 8 nucleotides align to TRBD1. The V gene end was trimmed by 7 bases and the J gene end by 8 bases; junction bases not matched to a gene: 6. The CDR3 has 12 residues. CDR1 SGHAT and CDR2 FQNNGV come from the germline V gene. In DNA form, the CDR3 reads TGTGCCAGCACCGTCAGGGGGCTAGGCTACACCTTC. Translating it yields CASTVRGLGYTF.

This chain uses TRBV5-6 with TRBJ1-1; D perhaps matches TRBD1 (6 bases). V was clipped by 2 bases and J by 0 bases, with 14 bases between them. CDR1 is SGHDT and CDR2 is YYEEEE in the germline V gene. CDR3 length: 16 residues. The CDR3 region is CASSFTGLRLNTEAFF. DNA for the CDR3: TGTGCCAGCAGCTTCACAGGGTTACGGTTGAACACTGAAGCTTTCTTT.

The chain uses TRBV27 and TRBJ1-4; 7 bases are shared with TRBD1. The CDR3 is 14 amino acids. In germline, CDR1 is MNHEY, CDR2 SMNVEV (reference sequence). Trimming removed 6 bases from V and 4 bases from J; junction bases left unmatched: 5. The chain's CDR3 is CASSRQGSNEKLFF. CDR3 in DNA: TGTGCCAGCAGCCGACAGGGAAGTAATGAAAAACTGTTTTTT.

The CDR3 coding sequence is TGTGCCAGCGAAACGAACGGGGAGCTGTTTTTT. Its translation: CASETNGELFF. The chain employs TRBV6-5 and TRBJ2-2; no clear D gene. The CDR3 totals 11 residues. Germline lookup yields CDR1 MNHEY and CDR2 SVGAGI. V was cut by 8 bases and J by 7 bases, with 8 bases left in between.

The rearrangement joins TRBV12-1 to TRBJ2-3; TRBD2, the table's D call, lacks a check against the DNA. TRBV12-1 is a recognized pseudogene. The CDR3 contains 16 residues. CDR3 amino acids: CASSLGCVAEGDTQYF. The CDR3 nucleotides read TGTGCCAGCAGCCTCGGGTGTGTAGCGGAGGGGGATACGCAGTATTTT.

The gene calls are TRBV7-3 and TRBJ1-1; the D is unclear. Germline loops: CDR1 SGHTA, CDR2 FQGTGA. CDR3 length equals 13 residues. Trimming cost V 5 bases and J 4 bases, with 11 bases left between them. The CDR3: CASSLGYGTEAFF. The DNA for the CDR3 is TGTGCCAGCAGCCTAGGCTATGGCACTGAAGCTTTCTTT.

Written as DNA, the CDR3 is TGTGCCAGCAGCTTGGTGGCAGGGGGCGCGAAAGAGACCCAGTACTTC. Translating it yields CASSLVAGGAKETQYF. V gene TRBV5-6 combines with J gene TRBJ2-5; 8 nucleotides align to TRBD1. The CDR3 spans 16 residues. J gave up 3 bases and V 0 bases, and 7 bases lay outside the gene matches. Germline CDR1 reads SGHDT; CDR2 reads YYEEEE.

V gene TRBV4-3 combines with J gene TRBJ2-3, with no clear D. The CDR3 runs 13 residues. Germline loops: CDR1 LGHNA, CDR2 YSLEER. Trimming stripped 8 bases from V and 2 bases from J, with 11 bases between. The CDR3 coding sequence is TGCGCCAGCGGCCGGCTAAACACAGATACGCAGTATTTT. Translated: CASGRLNTDTQYF.

The chain links TRBV6-6 to TRBJ2-7; the match to TRBD1 covers 8 bases. V lost 6 bases and J lost 4; bases outside the gene matches: 8. The CDR3 runs 14 residues. The germline CDR1 and CDR2 sequences are MNHNY and SVGAGI (reference sequence). The CDR3 coding sequence is TGTGCCAGCAGCAGGGACAGGTTTGGATACGAGCAGTACTTC. Translated, it gives CASSRDRFGYEQYF.

The chain has TRBV10-3 and TRBJ1-6; TRBD1 matches 7 bases. V shed 3 bases and J 9 bases; nucleotides not matched to a gene: 5. CDR3 length equals 14 residues. Per the germline V gene, CDR1 is ENHRY and CDR2 is SYGVKD. The DNA for the CDR3 is TGTGCCATCAGTGACGGCAGGGGGGGTTCACCCCTCCACTTT. Its translation is CAISDGRGGSPLHF.

This clone was counted only a few times. The gene calls are TRBV21-1 and TRBJ1-1. TRBV21-1 has pseudogene status. The CDR3 runs 13 residues. For the CDR3, the DNA is TGTGCCAGCAGCAAAGCGGGGGGCGCGAAAGCTTTCTTT. Translating gives CASSKAGGAKAFF.

The chain recombines TRBV7-9 with TRBJ2-7; D perhaps matches TRBD1 (6 bases). The CDR3 runs 15 residues. CDR1 and CDR2 (germline): SEHNR, FQNEAQ (reference sequence). Trimming removed 5 bases at V and 2 bases at J, with 16 bases between. CDR3 DNA sequence: TGTGCCAGCAGCCTCCCCACGGGACAACCCTACGAGCAGTACTTC. It translates to CASSLPTGQPYEQYF. The full variable domain, in which reference TRBV7-9 and TRBJ2-7 provide the parts outside the CDR3, is DTGVSQNPRHKITKRGQNVTFRCDPISEHNRLYWYRQTLGQGPEFLTYFQNEAQLEKSRLLSDRFSAERPKGSFSTLEIQRTEQGDSAMYLCASSLPTGQPYEQYFGPGTRLTVT.

The rearrangement uses TRBV27 and TRBJ2-1, with a weak D call TRBD1 (8 bases). Germline V gene data show CDR1 as MNHEY and CDR2 as SMNVEV (reference sequence). Trimming removed 2 bases at V and 0 bases at J, with 20 bases between. The length of the CDR3 is 19 residues. CDR3 in DNA: TGTGCCAGCAGTTTAAAGCGGGACAGGCTGATTAGCTCCTACAATGAGCAGTTCTTC. It specifies CASSLKRDRLISSYNEQFF.

CDR3 nucleotide sequence: TGTGCCAGTAGATACGGACAGGGGGCGGCCAAAAACATTCAGTACTTC. This codes for CASRYGQGAAKNIQYF. V gene TRBV19 combines with J gene TRBJ2-4; 11 nucleotides agree with TRBD1. After removal of 6 bases from V and 1 base from J, the junction contained 5 bases not matched to a gene. Germline V CDR1 and CDR2: LNHDA, SQIVND (reference sequence). This CDR3 is 16 amino acids long.

The rearrangement uses TRBV6-6 and TRBJ2-3; tentatively, D is TRBD2 (5 bases). The V end was cut by 4 bases, the J end by 1 base, with 12 bases between. Germline lookup yields CDR1 MNHNY and CDR2 SVGAGI (reference sequence). This CDR3 comprises 15 residues. The DNA for the CDR3 is TGTGCCAGCAGTTGGAGTAGCGCACGCACAGATACGCAGTATTTT. The encoded protein is CASSWSSARTDTQYF.

The chain recombines TRBV27 with TRBJ2-5; possibly TRBD2 for D (7 bases). Trimming cost V 5 bases and J 9 bases, with 16 bases left between them. The CDR3 loop spans 13 amino acids. Per germline, CDR1 MNHEY and CDR2 SMNVEV (reference sequence). The CDR3: CASSRTEGGSQYF. The CDR3 DNA reads TGTGCCAGCAGTCGAACCGAGGGGGGGTCCCAGTACTTC.

This clone occurred once. This chain joins TRBV6-5 and TRBJ1-2; D call uncertain. This CDR3 region has 13 residues. V lost 7 bases and J lost 4, with 13 bases in between. Germline V gene sequence: CDR1 MNHEY, CDR2 SVGAGI. CDR3 residues: CASKGPALYGYTF. CDR3 bases: TGTGCCAGCAAAGGCCCGGCTCTCTATGGCTACACCTTC.

The table lists this clone with a few counts. This chain joins TRBV19 and TRBJ2-7; TRBD2 agrees at 9 bases. Germline assignment: CDR1 LNHDA and CDR2 SQIVND (reference sequence). V lost 4 bases, J lost 4 bases, and 5 bases stayed unmatched. The CDR3 runs to 14 residues. CDR3 coding DNA: TGTGCCAGTAGTAGCGGTGCGGGGGGGTACGAGCAGTACTTC. Encoded protein: CASSSGAGGYEQYF.

This chain joins TRBV4-2 and TRBJ2-7; D gene uncertain. The CDR3 covers 15 residues. Between the trimmed V and J ends, which lost 0 bases and 3 bases, there was a span of 12 bases. Germline V CDR1 and CDR2: LGHNA, YNFKEQ. CDR3 region: CASSQDPRPLYEQYF. The CDR3 region has the DNA TGTGCCAGCAGCCAAGACCCCCGACCTCTCTACGAGCAGTACTTC.

V usage is TRBV19 and J usage is TRBJ2-3, with a possible D match to TRBD2 (8 bases). From germline, CDR1 is LNHDA and CDR2 SQIVND (reference sequence). The CDR3 runs to 17 residues. Trimming took off 5 bases at V and 5 bases at J, with 23 bases between the two ends. CDR3 DNA: TGTGCCAGTAGTGTGCGTAGCGGGACAGCCTCTAGAGATACGCAGTATTTT. This codes for CASSVRSGTASRDTQYF.

V is TRBV13 and J is TRBJ2-7; 9 positions match TRBD2. J was trimmed by 3 bases and V by 5 bases; bases with no gene match: 11. Germline V gene sequence: CDR1 PRHDT, CDR2 FYEKMQ (reference sequence). There are 16 residues in the CDR3. The CDR3 nucleotides are TGTGCCAGCAGCCCTTACCGGACTAGCGTTAGCTACGAGCAGTACTTC. The encoded protein is CASSPYRTSVSYEQYF.

The chain couples TRBV11-1 to TRBJ2-7, with 10 nucleotides matching TRBD2. Germline CDR1 is SGHAT and CDR2 is FQDESV (reference sequence). The CDR3 is made up of 19 amino acids. The V and J ends lost 3 bases and 0 bases, in that order; junction bases with no gene match: 14. CDR3 nucleotide sequence: TGTGCCAGCAGCTTCGTAGGACTAGCGGTCGGGGAACCCTCCTACGAGCAGTACTTC. Translating it yields CASSFVGLAVGEPSYEQYF.